This T cell receptor (beta chain) appears in the sequencing data of a study of human T cells and chemical hapten exposure. Study outcomes and limitations: TCRs at a frequency above 1 in 1000 stayed unchanged with DPC sensitization. Higher patch test scores went with higher counts of PT1 expanded TCRs.

In the authors' workflow: With a range of about 20,000 to 700,000, the median per sample was around 96,000 TCRs. TCRdb recomputed calls from the RACE reads with MiXCR, one row per CDR3 protein. In this record, the V and J calls reflect TCRdb's handling and not the investigators' own analysis. The data hold 75,000 to 95,000 distinct CDR3 sequences, with approximately 11% observed a single time. As for this clonotype: What it recognizes is unknown.

In germline, CDR1 is SGHVS, CDR2 FNYEAQ. V lost 4 bases and J lost 2; bases outside the gene matches: 4. The CDR3 loop spans 17 amino acids. As for time point: patch test 2, 6 weeks after DPC sensitization. Noted treatment: therapeutic diphenylcyclopropenone sensitization with weekly scalp DPC. Ahead of each patch test application, blood was drawn. The input for sequencing was whole blood, taken in connection with sensitization to the hapten diphenylcyclopropenone (DPC). This clonotype was obtained from a man between 35 and 55 years old with alopecia areata. Some clones in this sample may be carry-over from other donors' samples. V and J are TRBV7-6 and TRBJ2-1; 14 positions agree with TRBD2. The CDR3 DNA reads TGTGCCAGCAGCTACCGGGGACTAGCGGGAGCCTACAATGAGCAGTTCTTC. Translation gives CASSYRGLAGAYNEQFF.